This T cell receptor (beta chain) comes out of a study of cytomegalovirus exposure and HLA in healthy donors. Study-level points and caveats: By a later analysis, the bulk of CMV-associated TCR beta chains appeared HLA-restricted. Analysis performed later showed TCR beta chains linked to HLA being more clonally expanded than equally common others. Accurate prediction of HLA-A and HLA-B alleles (for most subjects) was reportedly achieved from TCR beta sequences. V- and J-gene trimming in TCR beta was tied to a missense DCLRE1C variant by an analysis performed later.

This PCR relied on a set of 60 Vbeta primers and 13 Jbeta primers. The table came from immunoSEQ multiplex PCR; TCRdb's copy has only in-frame clones and leaves some out. The repertoire holds 110,000 or so clones, with about 78% as singletons. V shed 6 bases and J 4 bases; nucleotides not matched to a gene: 10. Germline V gives CDR1 MNHNY, CDR2 SVGAGI (reference sequence). CDR3 size: 16 residues. This clone has only one observation. Its antigen is currently unknown. The receptor comes from a woman aged 30 to 39 in good health and CMV-seropositive. Sequenced: PBMCs. The chain uses TRBV6-6 and TRBJ2-1; TRBD2 agrees at 9 bases. Here the CDR3 DNA reads TGTGCCAGCAGCCCCGGTGCGGGAGGGCCGTACAATGAGCAGTTCTTC. Amino acid sequence: CASSPGAGGPYNEQFF.